The next 19 T cell receptor beta chains were all read from a single sample in a study of Graves' ophthalmopathy and Graves' hyperthyroidism. As the template, RNA transcripts were used to amplify TCR beta CDR3 regions. An opening RT-PCR round employed HTBI primers and preceded a second-round multiplex PCR. TCRdb ran MiXCR on the multiplex PCR reads and lists one entry per CDR3 protein. This repertoire shows hundreds of thousands of distinct CDR3 sequences, approximately 22% found once; its top ten account for approximately 6.5%. Sequencing used peripheral blood. Receptors originate from a woman under 30 with stable Graves' hyperthyroidism. Some clones in this sample may be carry-over from other donors' samples.

This clonotype has a handful of counts. CDR3 residues: CASSRQGGRSSETQYF. The CDR3 DNA is TGTGCCAGCAGCCGACAGGGCGGAAGGAGCTCGGAGACCCAGTACTTC. The rearrangement links TRBV5-8 to TRBJ2-5; 7 positions match TRBD1. V lost 4 bases, J lost 5 bases, and 14 bases stayed unmatched. This CDR3 has 16 residues. Germline CDR1 reads SGHTS; CDR2 reads YDEGEE.

This clonotype was recorded once. The chain couples TRBV28 to TRBJ2-7; D remains ambiguous. The germline V and J ends were trimmed by 3 bases and 3 bases, with 12 bases remaining between them. CDR1 MDHEN and CDR2 SYDVKM come from the germline V gene. CDR3 length equals 14 residues. In DNA, the CDR3 is TGTGCCAGCAGTTTCGGCAAGTCCCTCTACGAGCAGTACTTC. Its translation is CASSFGKSLYEQYF.

At least ten counts were recorded for this clonotype. The chain uses TRBV30 and TRBJ1-2, with 9 positions matching TRBD1. Germline values: CDR1 GTSNPN, CDR2 SVGIG (reference sequence). Trimming removed 1 base from V and 5 bases from J; junction bases left unmatched: 11. The CDR3 loop spans 16 amino acids. The CDR3 sequence: CAWSDTKTGGTYGYTF. CDR3 DNA sequence: TGTGCCTGGAGTGACACGAAGACAGGGGGAACTTATGGCTACACCTTC.

This clonotype was recorded a few times. The V gene is TRBV7-2, the J gene TRBJ2-7; perhaps TRBD2 as D (5 bases). The germline V gene has CDR1 SGHTA and CDR2 FQGNSA. The CDR3 extends over 13 amino acids. The germline V and J ends were trimmed by 6 bases and 3 bases, with 12 bases remaining between them. CDR3 nucleotide sequence: TGTGCCAGCAGTGGAACTAGAGGCTACGAGCAGTACTTC. This sequence encodes CASSGTRGYEQYF.

This clonotype was found many times. V usage is TRBV20-1 and J usage is TRBJ1-1; D unresolved. CDR3 length: 14 amino acids. CDR1 is DFQATT and CDR2 is SNEGSKA in the germline V gene (reference sequence). V was trimmed by 2 bases and J by 2 bases, leaving 12 bases between them. CDR3 nucleotide sequence: TGCAGTGCTAGAACTAGTGGTGGAAACACTGAAGCTTTCTTT. Amino acids: CSARTSGGNTEAFF.

Of note for this clonotype: The DNA is omitted, as the CDR3 cannot be located on it reliably, and the CDR3 follows TCRdb's listing. The rearrangement joins TRBV14 to TRBJ1-2; no DNA check was done on the table's D call, TRBD1. Germline CDR1 reads SGHDN; CDR2 reads FVKESK. The CDR3 sequence runs 22 residues, both termini included. The CDR3: CASSHPGGSYEQYFGPGHGYTF.

Ten or more counts support this clonotype. The gene calls are TRBV4-3 and TRBJ1-2; D is ambiguous. This CDR3 has 14 residues. V shed 0 bases and J shed 4 bases, with 9 bases lying between them. Germline-derived CDR1 and CDR2 are LGHNA and YSLEER. The chain's CDR3 is CASSQDRPAYGYTF. In nucleotides, the CDR3 is TGCGCCAGCAGCCAAGACAGACCGGCCTATGGCTACACCTTC.

The gene calls are TRBV25-1 and TRBJ2-7; 13 bases align to TRBD2. Germline V gene data show CDR1 as MGHDK and CDR2 as SYGVNS. Trimming took 3 bases from V and 1 from J; bases not matched to a gene: 9. This CDR3 has 18 amino acids. The CDR3 sequence is CASSDPRTSGSPSYEQYF. In DNA form, the CDR3 reads TGTGCCAGCAGTGACCCGAGGACTAGCGGGAGCCCTTCCTACGAGCAGTACTTC.

Many counts were recorded for this clonotype. This chain joins TRBV19 and TRBJ1-1; the D gene is possibly TRBD1 (6 bases). This CDR3 is built from 12 residues. V was trimmed by 8 bases and J by 5 bases, leaving 12 bases between them. CDR1 LNHDA and CDR2 SQIVND come from the germline V gene (reference sequence). The CDR3 DNA follows: TGTGCCAGTCTCAGGGGTTTGACTGAAGCTTTCTTT. This sequence encodes CASLRGLTEAFF.

The table lists this clonotype with a few counts. V gene TRBV4-1 combines with J gene TRBJ1-3; no reliable D call. Trimming took 0 bases from V and 5 from J, leaving 2 bases between them. Germline V gene data show CDR1 as MGHRA and CDR2 as YSYEKL. The length of the CDR3 is 12 residues. The chain's CDR3 is CASSQDRNTIYF. The CDR3 DNA sequence: TGCGCCAGCAGCCAAGACCGAAACACCATATATTTT.

The chain has TRBV5-1 and TRBJ2-2, with 7 bases aligning to TRBD1. This CDR3 contains 15 residues. CDR1 is SGHRS, CDR2 YFSETQ, per germline. V lost 0 bases, J lost 4 bases, and 3 bases stayed unmatched. DNA of the CDR3: TGCGCCAGCAGCTTGGACAGGGGCTTCACCGGGGAGCTGTTTTTT. Residues: CASSLDRGFTGELFF.

As concerns this clonotype: With a much larger clone just one base away, this may be a read error. This chain joins TRBV6-2 or TRBV6-3 and TRBJ1-5; D not certain. This CDR3 region has 18 residues. The germline V and J ends were trimmed by 0 bases and 0 bases, with 15 bases remaining between them. CDR1 is MNHEY, CDR2 SVGEGT, per germline. In DNA, the CDR3 is TGTGCCAGCAGTTACTCGATCCGGTACAGATATAGCAATCAGCCCCAGCATTTT. This encodes CASSYSIRYRYSNQPQHF.

This clonotype was observed at least ten times. The J gene is TRBJ2-7, the V gene TRBV11-1; TRBD1 agrees at 8 bases. CDR1 and CDR2 from the germline V gene are SGHAT and FQDESV (reference sequence). The CDR3 is made up of 17 amino acids. With 5 bases clipped from V and 2 bases from J, the junction kept 14 bases outside the gene matches. Written as DNA, the CDR3 is TGTGCCAGCAGCCCCAGGGACAGGCGAAGTGTGACCTACGAGCAGTACTTC. It yields the protein CASSPRDRRSVTYEQYF. Complete variable domain (other parts from reference TRBV11-1 and TRBJ2-7): EAEVAQSPRYKITEKSQAVAFWCDPISGHATLYWYRQILGQGPELLVQFQDESVVDDSQLPKDRFSAERLKGVDSTLKIQPAELGDSAMYLCASSPRDRRSVTYEQYFGPGTRLTVT.

In its sample, this clonotype was seen many times. The chain couples TRBV12-3 or TRBV12-4 to TRBJ1-2; D is uncertain. Trimming cost V 5 bases and J 4 bases, with 23 bases left between them. The CDR3 is made up of 17 amino acids. CDR3 in amino acids: CASSPEGPRERPYGYTF. The CDR3 nucleotides read TGTGCCAGCAGTCCCGAGGGTCCCAGAGAACGGCCCTATGGCTACACCTTC.

This clonotype was recorded many times. The CDR3 region is CASSVGVAAPQETQYF. CDR3 nucleotide sequence: TGTGCCAGCAGCGTAGGAGTAGCGGCCCCCCAAGAGACCCAGTACTTC. The chain combines TRBV9 with TRBJ2-5; possible D gene TRBD2, 6 bases. This CDR3 comprises 16 residues. Germline CDR1 SGDLS, CDR2 YYNGEE. V was trimmed by 0 bases and J by 1 base, leaving 13 bases between them. The whole variable domain, filled in from reference TRBV9 and TRBJ2-5, reads DSGVTQTPKHLITATGQRVTLRCSPRSGDLSVYWYQQSLDQGLQFLIQYYNGEERAKGNILERFSAQQFPDLHSELNLSSLELGDSALYFCASSVGVAAPQETQYFGPGTRLLVL.

The chain recombines TRBV3-1 with TRBJ1-2; perhaps TRBD1 as D (5 bases). V was shortened by 0 bases and J by 4 bases, with 15 bases between the two germline ends. This CDR3 has 16 amino acids. CDR1 is LGHDT and CDR2 is YNNKEL in the germline V gene (reference sequence). CDR3 DNA sequence: TGTGCCAGCAGCCAAGAGGTCGACAGAACCCGCTATGGCTACACCTTC. It yields the protein CASSQEVDRTRYGYTF.

Concerning this clonotype itself: This clone may be a read error of a much larger clone one base away. The chain carries TRBV4-1 and TRBJ2-5, with D possibly being TRBD1 or TRBD2 (5 bases each). CDR1 and CDR2 (germline): MGHRA, YSYEKL. Trimming removed 4 bases from V and 5 bases from J, with 17 bases in between. CDR3 length: 15 residues. Here the CDR3 DNA reads TGCGCCAGCAGCCGAGATAGGGGACCCCTGGAGACCCAGTACTTC. It specifies CASSRDRGPLETQYF.

This clonotype was detected once. This chain joins TRBV6-1 and TRBJ2-7; tentatively, D is TRBD1 (6 bases). Germline values: CDR1 MNHNS, CDR2 SASEGT. This CDR3 is built from 11 residues. Trimming took off 4 bases at V and 10 bases at J, with 11 bases between the two ends. This chain's CDR3 is CASSAPGTQYF. DNA for the CDR3: TGTGCCAGCAGTGCCCCCGGGACACAGTACTTC.

This clonotype was seen a few times. The V gene is TRBV27, the J gene TRBJ2-7; 8 nucleotides align to TRBD2. Losses at the gene ends were 5 bases for V and 7 bases for J; bases not matched to a gene: 10. The germline V gene has CDR1 MNHEY and CDR2 SMNVEV (reference sequence). The CDR3 is made up of 14 amino acids. The CDR3 DNA reads TGTGCCAGCAGTCAGACGGGAGGGCCAGGGGAGCAGTACTTC. It yields the protein CASSQTGGPGEQYF.